This T cell receptor (beta chain) originates from a study of radiotherapy plus CTLA-4 blockade in lung cancer. About the research overall: With 31% of patients having disease control, objective responses were seen in about 19%.

Findings and limits, study-wide: Clones derived from tumor TCRs expanded in blood after radiotherapy plus ipilimumab. Reportedly, early blood T cell clone dynamics best predicted response, with interferon-beta.

Treatment of patients with chemo-refractory metastatic non-small-cell lung cancer consisted of focal radiation plus CTLA-4 blockade with ipilimumab. Clones were sequenced by immunoSEQ multiplex PCR, and TCRdb holds only the in-frame ones, with some missing. Altogether over 100,000 clones are present, more than 80% being singletons, with the ten largest covering about 7%. As for this clone: Its antigen is not identified.

The J segment lost 7 bases and the V segment lost 0 bases, leaving 7 bases of the junction unmatched. Germline CDR1 SGDLS, CDR2 YYNGEE. The CDR3 is made up of 15 amino acids. The receptor was derived from a human donor with non-small cell lung cancer that progressed on radiotherapy plus ipilimumab. The chain joins TRBV9 to TRBJ2-1; the match to TRBD2 covers 7 bases. Here the sequenced sample was peripheral blood, taken from a patient treated with radiotherapy plus ipilimumab. The CDR3 DNA sequence: TGTGCCAGCAGCGTAGTTGGGAGGGCCGGAAATGAGCAGTTCTTC. This encodes CASSVVGRAGNEQFF.